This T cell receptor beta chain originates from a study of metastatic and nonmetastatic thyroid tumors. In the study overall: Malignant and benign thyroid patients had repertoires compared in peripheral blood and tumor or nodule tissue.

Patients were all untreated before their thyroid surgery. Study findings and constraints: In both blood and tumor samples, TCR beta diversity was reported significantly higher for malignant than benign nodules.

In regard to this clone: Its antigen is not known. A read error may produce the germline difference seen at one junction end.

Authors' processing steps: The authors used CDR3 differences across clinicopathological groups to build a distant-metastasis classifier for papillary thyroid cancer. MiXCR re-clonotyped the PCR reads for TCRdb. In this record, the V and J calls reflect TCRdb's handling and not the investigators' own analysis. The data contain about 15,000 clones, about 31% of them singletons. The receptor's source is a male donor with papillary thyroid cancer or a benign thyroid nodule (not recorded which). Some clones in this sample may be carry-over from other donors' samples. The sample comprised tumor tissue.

The CDR3 sequence: CASPWSPSGSTIYF. As DNA, the CDR3 is TGTGCCAGCCCCTGGAGCCCCTCTGGAAGCACCATATATTTT. The V and J genes are TRBV6-1 and TRBJ1-3; the D is unclear. Germline V gives CDR1 MNHNS, CDR2 SASEGT. The CDR3 has 14 residues.